These 7 T cell receptor beta chains share one sample of origin, sequenced in a study of blood T cells in healthy people across ages. Alongside a J-beta primer mix, a sample-barcoded 5' primer served in a second PCR lasting roughly 6 to 11 cycles. MiXCR was run by TCRdb on the 5' RACE reads, yielding one entry per CDR3 protein. The data contain 700,000 to 900,000 distinct CDR3 sequences, under 30% of them singletons. The sample was also linked to a second study, of T cells of mothers and their children.

Material: blood. Source of these receptors: a boy aged 5-17 years in good health.

This clonotype was counted between two and nine times. Its ends do not fully match the called genes, so a read error is possible. J is TRBJ2-7 and V is TRBV10-3; TRBD1 is a possible D gene (6 bases). Germline V CDR1 and CDR2: ENHRY, SYGVKD. The CDR3 runs to 14 residues. Here the CDR3 reads CAISDRGKGYERYF. CDR3 in DNA: TGTGCCATCAGTGACAGGGGCAAAGGCTACGAGCGGTACTTC.

There are a few counts of this clonotype. The genes are TRBV4-1 and TRBJ1-4, with 7 bases fitting TRBD1. The CDR3 is 13 amino acids. With 3 bases clipped from V and 8 bases from J, the junction kept 3 bases outside the gene matches. Looked up from germline, CDR1 is MGHRA and CDR2 is YSYEKL. The CDR3 nucleotides read TGCGCCAGCAGCCAGGACAGGCCGGAAAAACTGTTTTTT. Its translation is CASSQDRPEKLFF.

The chain carries TRBV7-6 and TRBJ2-1, with D hard to call. V shed 2 bases and J shed 3 bases, with 14 bases lying between them. The CDR3 covers 16 residues. CDR1 is SGHVS, CDR2 FNYEAQ, per germline. CDR3 sequence reads: CASSLRRSSFYNEQFF. The CDR3 nucleotides read TGTGCCAGCAGCTTACGGCGATCCTCCTTCTACAATGAGCAGTTCTTC.

This clonotype was seen more than once but under ten times. The chain uses TRBV5-1 and TRBJ1-5; no reliable D call. The CDR3 runs to 16 residues. The ends were cut back, 2 bases at V and 6 bases at J, with 18 bases in the middle. From germline, CDR1 is SGHRS and CDR2 YFSETQ. The CDR3 spells CASSLRLPSIGQPQHF. The CDR3 coding sequence is TGCGCCAGCAGCTTAAGACTTCCAAGCATCGGTCAGCCCCAGCATTTT.

V gene TRBV10-2 combines with J gene TRBJ1-2; no definite D call. V gave up 0 bases and J gave up 4 bases, with 15 bases separating them. Germline V gene data show CDR1 as WSHSY and CDR2 as SAAADI. The CDR3 is made up of 16 amino acids. CDR3 sequence (DNA): TGCGCCAGCAGTGAGTCGACGGCCGAGCTATCCTATGGCTACACCTTC. Translation gives CASSESTAELSYGYTF.

This chain joins TRBV3-1 and TRBJ2-5; 11 bases are a match to TRBD2. Per germline, CDR1 LGHDT and CDR2 YNNKEL (reference sequence). V was pared by 1 base and J by 5 bases, with 3 bases of the junction left unmatched. CDR3 length: 15 amino acids. In DNA, the CDR3 is TGTGCCAGCAGCCAAGTTCGGACTAGCGGGGAGACCCAGTACTTC. As protein: CASSQVRTSGETQYF.

The CDR3 DNA reads as TGTGCCAGCAGTGGGACTAGTTCGGGAGCAGCCCAGTACTTC. Translation gives CASSGTSSGAAQYF. V and J are TRBV12-3 or TRBV12-4 and TRBJ2-5, with 8 positions matching TRBD2. The V gene end was trimmed by 5 bases and the J gene end by 9 bases; junction bases not matched to a gene: 11. CDR3 length: 14 amino acids.